This T cell receptor (beta chain) is from a study of naive and memory T cell subsets. This clonotype was detected many times. Its target is not known. Two oligonucleotides, mixed equimolar, formed the beta constant-region primer covering TRBC1 and TRBC2. Using its own MiXCR run on the UMI-ligation and nested PCR reads, TCRdb lists one record per CDR3 protein. The table shows 65,000 to 85,000 distinct CDR3 sequences, with under 15% occurring only once. General observations from the study: Diversity fell and Gini index rose from naive through CM, EM, EMRA.

Sequencing input: central memory CD4+ T cells from blood. The receptor comes from a human donor in good health.

The CDR3 protein is CASRIAGNTGELFF. The CDR3 coding sequence is TGTGCCAGTAGAATAGCGGGTAACACCGGGGAGCTGTTTTTT. The J gene is TRBJ2-2, the V gene TRBV6-5; 7 bases are shared with TRBD2. Germline CDR1 MNHEY, CDR2 SVGAGI. J gave up 2 bases and V 9 bases, and 6 bases lay outside the gene matches. This CDR3 comprises 14 residues.